Following are 5 T cell receptor beta chains from one sample sequenced in a study of Ad26.COV2.S vaccination and SARS-CoV-2 variants. Described treatment: roughly 20 received Ad26.COV2.S at low or high dose, single or two shots; 5 received placebo; per-sample allocation not given. It was on day 63 after the first vaccine or placebo injection that samples were taken. Here immunoSEQ multiplex PCR was the method, and the copy in TCRdb shows in-frame clones only, minus some. The profile shows about 450,000 clones, roughly 89% of them singletons. Sequencing was performed on peripheral blood, taken in a trial of Ad26.COV2.S vaccine versus placebo. These receptor sequences come from a person between 18 and 60 years old who received the Ad26.COV2.S COVID-19 vaccine or a placebo.

The V and J genes are TRBV5-1 and TRBJ2-5; 7 bases line up with TRBD1. Germline V gives CDR1 SGHRS, CDR2 YFSETQ. The CDR3 length is 15 residues. V shed 0 bases and J 3 bases; nucleotides not matched to a gene: 5. The CDR3 is CASSLVRGLEETQYF. The DNA of the CDR3 is TGCGCCAGCAGCTTGGTTAGGGGGCTGGAAGAGACCCAGTACTTC.

The gene calls are TRBV11-1 and TRBJ2-2; 7 bases agree with TRBD1. This CDR3 has 15 amino acids. V was pared by 1 base and J by 6 bases, with 5 bases of the junction left unmatched. Germline CDR1 and CDR2: SGHAT and FQDESV (reference sequence). In nucleotides, the CDR3 is TGTGCCAGCAGCTTAGTAGTGCAGGGGGCCGGGGAGCTGTTTTTT. This translates into CASSLVVQGAGELFF.

This clone was seen a handful of times. The chain couples TRBV7-8 to TRBJ2-2, with 8 bases identical to TRBD1. In germline, CDR1 is SGHVS, CDR2 FQNEAQ. The CDR3 has 16 residues. V lost 0 bases and J lost 7; bases outside the gene matches: 7. DNA for the CDR3: TGTGCCAGCAGCTTAGCCGCAGGGGGCGTTGGCGGGGAGCTGTTTTTT. Translated: CASSLAAGGVGGELFF.

V gene TRBV4-2 combines with J gene TRBJ1-1; 8 nucleotides line up with TRBD1. The CDR3 is 18 residues long. The germline CDR1 and CDR2 sequences are LGHNA and YNFKEQ. V shed 2 bases, J shed 3 bases, and the junction held 14 bases outside the gene matches. Here the CDR3 reads CASSQRLMDRVDDTEAFF. DNA for the CDR3: TGTGCCAGCAGCCAAAGACTGATGGACAGGGTAGATGACACTGAAGCTTTCTTT.

Note on this clone: The germline gene is not matched at one end of the junction; a read error may be the cause. The rearrangement uses TRBV4-3 and TRBJ1-5; D not resolved. Germline CDR1 and CDR2: LGHNA and YSLEER. The CDR3 is 13 residues long. The CDR3 here is CASSQDGFQPQHF. CDR3 in DNA: TGCGCCAGCAGTCAAGACGGATTTCAGCCCCAGCATTTT.